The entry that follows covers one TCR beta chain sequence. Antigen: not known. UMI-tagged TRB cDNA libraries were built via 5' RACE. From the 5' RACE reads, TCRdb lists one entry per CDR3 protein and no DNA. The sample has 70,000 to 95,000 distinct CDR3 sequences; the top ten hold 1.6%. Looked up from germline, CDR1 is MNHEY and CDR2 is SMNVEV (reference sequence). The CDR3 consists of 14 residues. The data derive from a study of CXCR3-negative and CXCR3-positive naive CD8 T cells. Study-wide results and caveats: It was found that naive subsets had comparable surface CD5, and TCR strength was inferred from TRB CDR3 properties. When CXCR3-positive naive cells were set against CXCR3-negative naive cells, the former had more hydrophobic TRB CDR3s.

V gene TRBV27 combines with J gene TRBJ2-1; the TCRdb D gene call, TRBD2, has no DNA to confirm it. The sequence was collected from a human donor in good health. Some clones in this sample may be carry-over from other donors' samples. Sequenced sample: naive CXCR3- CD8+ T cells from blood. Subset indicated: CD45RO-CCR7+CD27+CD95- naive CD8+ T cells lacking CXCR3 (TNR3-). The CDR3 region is CASSSSGTYNEQFF.